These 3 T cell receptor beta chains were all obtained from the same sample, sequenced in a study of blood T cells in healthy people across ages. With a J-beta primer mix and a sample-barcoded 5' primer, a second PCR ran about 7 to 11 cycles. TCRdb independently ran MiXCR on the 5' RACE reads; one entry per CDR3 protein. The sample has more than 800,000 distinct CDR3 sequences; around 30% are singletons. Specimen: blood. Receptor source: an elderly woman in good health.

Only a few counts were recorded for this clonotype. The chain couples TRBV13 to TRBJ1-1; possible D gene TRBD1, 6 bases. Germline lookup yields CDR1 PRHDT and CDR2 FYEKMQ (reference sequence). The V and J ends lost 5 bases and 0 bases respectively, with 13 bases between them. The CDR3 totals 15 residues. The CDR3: CASSRGRGLNTEAFF. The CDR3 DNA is TGTGCCAGCAGCCGGGGGCGGGGGTTGAACACTGAAGCTTTCTTT.

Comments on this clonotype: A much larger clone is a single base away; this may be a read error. The CDR3: CSARVALSYEQYF. CDR3 sequence (DNA): TGCAGTGCTAGAGTGGCACTCTCCTACGAGCAGTACTTC. The chain carries TRBV20-1 and TRBJ2-7, with D unclear. The CDR3 has 13 residues. Deletions cut 1 base from V and 0 bases from J, with 7 bases between. Germline CDR1 and CDR2: DFQATT and SNEGSKA (reference sequence).

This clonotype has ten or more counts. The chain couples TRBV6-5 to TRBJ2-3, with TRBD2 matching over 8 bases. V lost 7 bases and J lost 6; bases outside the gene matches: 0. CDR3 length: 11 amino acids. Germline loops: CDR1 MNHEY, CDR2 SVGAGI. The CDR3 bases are TGTGCCAGCAAGCGGGAGGATACGCAGTATTTT. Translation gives CASKREDTQYF.